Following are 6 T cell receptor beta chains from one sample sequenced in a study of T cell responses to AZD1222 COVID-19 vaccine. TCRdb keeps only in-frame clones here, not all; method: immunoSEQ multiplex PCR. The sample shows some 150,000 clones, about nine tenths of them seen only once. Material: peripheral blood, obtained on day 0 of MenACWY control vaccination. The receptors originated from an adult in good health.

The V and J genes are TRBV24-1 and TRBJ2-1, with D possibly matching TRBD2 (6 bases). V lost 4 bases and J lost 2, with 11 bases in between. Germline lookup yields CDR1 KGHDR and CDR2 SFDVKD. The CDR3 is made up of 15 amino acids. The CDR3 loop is CATSDRAGTYNEQFF. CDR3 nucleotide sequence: TGTGCCACCAGTGACCGAGCGGGTACCTACAATGAGCAGTTCTTC.

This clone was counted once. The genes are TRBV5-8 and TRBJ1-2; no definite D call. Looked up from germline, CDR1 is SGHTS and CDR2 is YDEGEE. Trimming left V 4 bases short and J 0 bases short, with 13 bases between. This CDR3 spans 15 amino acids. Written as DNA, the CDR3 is TGTGCCAGCAGCGCCCTAGGCGAAGCTAACTATGGCTACACCTTC. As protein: CASSALGEANYGYTF.

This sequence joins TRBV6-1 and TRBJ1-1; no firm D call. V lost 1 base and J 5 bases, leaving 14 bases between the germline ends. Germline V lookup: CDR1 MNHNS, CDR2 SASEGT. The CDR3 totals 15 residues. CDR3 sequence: CASSEVPRKQTEAFF. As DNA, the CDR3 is TGTGCCAGCAGTGAAGTTCCCCGAAAACAGACTGAAGCTTTCTTT.

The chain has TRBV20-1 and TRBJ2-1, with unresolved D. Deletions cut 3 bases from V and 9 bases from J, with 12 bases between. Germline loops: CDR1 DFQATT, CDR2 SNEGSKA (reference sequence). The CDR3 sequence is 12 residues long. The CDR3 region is CSASESVGEQFF. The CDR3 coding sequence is TGCAGTGCTAGTGAGTCGGTAGGTGAGCAGTTCTTC.

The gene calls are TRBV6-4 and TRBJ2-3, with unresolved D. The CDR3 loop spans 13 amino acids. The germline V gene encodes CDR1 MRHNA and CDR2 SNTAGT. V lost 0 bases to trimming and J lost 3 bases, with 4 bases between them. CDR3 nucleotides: TGTGCCAGCAGTGACTCGCCGACAGATACGCAGTATTTT. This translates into CASSDSPTDTQYF.

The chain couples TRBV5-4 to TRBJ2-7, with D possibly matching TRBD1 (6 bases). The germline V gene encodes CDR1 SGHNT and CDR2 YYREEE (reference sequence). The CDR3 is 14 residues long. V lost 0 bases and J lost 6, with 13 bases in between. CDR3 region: CASSLVGALSEQYF. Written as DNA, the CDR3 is TGTGCCAGCAGCTTGGTGGGGGCGCTTTCCGAGCAGTACTTC.